Each of the 10 T cell receptor beta chains below was sequenced from the same sample in a study of blood T cell repertoires in COVID-19. Generated by immunoSEQ multiplex PCR, the TCRdb table keeps only in-frame clones and is missing some. This sample carries approximately 190,000 clones, over 75% of them seen once, and the ten largest clones take 0.5% to 0.6%. Sequenced input: peripheral blood. These receptors all come from a man aged 45-60 years with acute or convalescent COVID-19.

J is TRBJ2-7 and V is TRBV7-2, with D possibly matching TRBD1 (5 bases). The CDR3 is 15 residues long. Trimming removed 2 bases from V and 2 bases from J, with 13 bases in between. Germline assignment: CDR1 SGHTA and CDR2 FQGNSA. CDR3 DNA: TGTGCCAGCAGCTTAAAAGGGGCCACCCCCTACGAGCAGTACTTC. Encoded protein: CASSLKGATPYEQYF.

The CDR3 DNA reads as TGTGCCAGCAGTTTGACGGCAGGCTACGAGCAGTACTTC. It encodes CASSLTAGYEQYF. The J gene is TRBJ2-7, the V gene TRBV27; D unresolved. V was clipped by 3 bases and J by 3 bases, with 9 bases between them. CDR1 MNHEY and CDR2 SMNVEV come from the germline V gene (reference sequence). The CDR3 covers 13 residues.

J is TRBJ2-1 and V is TRBV27, with 9 bases matching TRBD2. The CDR3 spans 14 residues. Per the germline V gene, CDR1 is MNHEY and CDR2 is SMNVEV (reference sequence). The junction had 4 bases not matched to a gene; V was cut back by 3 bases and J by 7 bases. In nucleotides, the CDR3 is TGTGCCAGCAGTTTCGGCCTAGCGGGAAATGAGCAGTTCTTC. It translates to CASSFGLAGNEQFF.

The chain recombines TRBV7-9 with TRBJ1-1; possibly TRBD1 for D (6 bases). Trimming removed 5 bases at V and 2 bases at J, with 24 bases between. CDR1 SEHNR and CDR2 FQNEAQ come from the germline V gene (reference sequence). The CDR3 spans 18 residues. This CDR3 is CASSPTRYVEQGNTEAFF. The CDR3 bases are TGTGCCAGCAGCCCGACCCGTTATGTCGAACAGGGAAACACTGAAGCTTTCTTT.

V usage is TRBV6-4 and J usage is TRBJ1-5, with no clear D. Germline CDR1 reads MRHNA; CDR2 reads SNTAGT. V was pared by 3 bases and J by 5 bases, with 8 bases between. The CDR3 totals 13 residues. The DNA of the CDR3 is TGTGCCAGCAGTGATGAGGTTGATCAGCCCCAGCATTTT. It yields the protein CASSDEVDQPQHF.

This CDR3 is CASSSPGLAGLYTDTQYF. The CDR3 region has the DNA TGTGCCAGCAGCTCTCCGGGACTAGCGGGACTTTACACAGATACGCAGTATTTT. The chain links TRBV7-9 to TRBJ2-3; TRBD2 aligns across 13 bases. Germline V gives CDR1 SEHNR, CDR2 FQNEAQ (reference sequence). The CDR3 has 18 amino acids. V shed 4 bases and J 2 bases; nucleotides not matched to a gene: 9. Full variable domain (remainder filled in from reference TRBV7-9 and TRBJ2-3): DTGVSQNPRHKITKRGQNVTFRCDPISEHNRLYWYRQTLGQGPEFLTYFQNEAQLEKSRLLSDRFSAERPKGSFSTLEIQRTEQGDSAMYLCASSSPGLAGLYTDTQYFGPGTRLTVL.

This clone was counted a few times. The J gene is TRBJ1-3, the V gene TRBV5-8; D call uncertain. The CDR3 has 14 residues. CDR1 and CDR2 (germline): SGHTS, YDEGEE. Trimming took 1 base from V and 3 from J, leaving 8 bases between them. CDR3 nucleotides: TGTGCCAGCAGCTTGTCACAGCTTGGAAACACCATATATTTT. Translation gives CASSLSQLGNTIYF.

This clone appeared once. The DNA for the CDR3 is TGCGCCAGCAGCCAAGTTGAAACGTCAGGGCATGGCTACACCTTC. This sequence encodes CASSQVETSGHGYTF. The chain employs TRBV4-1 and TRBJ1-2; possible D gene TRBD1, 5 bases. The germline V gene has CDR1 MGHRA and CDR2 YSYEKL. Trimming took 1 base from V and 6 from J, leaving 15 bases between them. The CDR3 is 15 residues long.

The chain uses TRBV29-1 and TRBJ1-6, with TRBD1 as a possible D gene (5 bases). CDR1 and CDR2 from the germline V gene are SQVTM and ANQGSEA. V shed 0 bases and J shed 14 bases, with 11 bases lying between them. The CDR3 consists of 12 residues. The CDR3, as DNA: TGCAGCGTTGAAGATTCCTCAGGGTCCCTCCACTTT. Its protein product is CSVEDSSGSLHF.

DNA of the CDR3: TGTGCCAGCAGACTCACAGGGTCGGCTAACCAGACCCAGTACTTC. Its protein product is CASRLTGSANQTQYF. The gene calls are TRBV28 and TRBJ2-5; maybe TRBD1 (6 bases). With 6 bases removed from V and 6 bases from J, the gap between germline ends came to 20 bases. Germline CDR1 MDHEN, CDR2 SYDVKM. This CDR3 comprises 15 residues.